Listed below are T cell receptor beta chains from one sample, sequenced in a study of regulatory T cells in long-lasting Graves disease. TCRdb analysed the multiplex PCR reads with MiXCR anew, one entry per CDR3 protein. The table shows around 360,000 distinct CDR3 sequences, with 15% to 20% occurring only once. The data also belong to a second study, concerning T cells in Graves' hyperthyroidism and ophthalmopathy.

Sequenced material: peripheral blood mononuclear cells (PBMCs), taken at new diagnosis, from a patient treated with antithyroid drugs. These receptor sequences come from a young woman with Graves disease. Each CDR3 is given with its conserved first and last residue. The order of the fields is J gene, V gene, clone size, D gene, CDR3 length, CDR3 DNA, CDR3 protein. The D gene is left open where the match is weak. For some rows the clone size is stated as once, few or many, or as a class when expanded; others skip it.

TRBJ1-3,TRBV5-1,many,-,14,TGCGCCAGCAGCCCCGGACCTCGGGAGAGCACCATATATTTT,CASSPGPRESTIYF
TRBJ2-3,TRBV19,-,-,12,TGTGCCAGTAGTACCCCTACTGATACGCAGTATTTT,CASSTPTDTQYF
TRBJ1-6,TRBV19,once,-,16,TGTGCCAGTAGTCAACCCGTTTTTGAGCGTAATTCACCCCTCCACTTT,CASSQPVFERNSPLHF
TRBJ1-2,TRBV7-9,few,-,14,TGTGCCAGCAGCTTATTGGCGGATAACTATGGCTACACCTTC,CASSLLADNYGYTF
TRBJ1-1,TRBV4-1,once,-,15,TGCGCCAGCAGCCCGGGGGGTACCATGAACACTGAAGCTTTCTTT,CASSPGGTMNTEAFF
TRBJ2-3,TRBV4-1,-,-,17,TGCGCCAGCAGCGAAGGCTCCCGGGGGCGAGCGAAAGATACGCAGTATTTT,CASSEGSRGRAKDTQYF
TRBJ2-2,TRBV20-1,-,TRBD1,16,TGCAGTGCTAGAGCACCGGACAGGGGAGATACCGGGGAGCTGTTTTTT,CSARAPDRGDTGELFF
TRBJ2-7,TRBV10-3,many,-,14,TGTGCCATCAGTGAGGGGCAGAGAACCTACGAGCAGTACTTC,CAISEGQRTYEQYF
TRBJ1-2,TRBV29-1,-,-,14,TGCAGCGTTTCGGGATCAACTGGCAACTATGGCTACACCTTC,CSVSGSTGNYGYTF
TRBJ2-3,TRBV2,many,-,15,TGTGCCAGCATCGGGGGCCGGTCTAGCACAGATACGCAGTATTTT,CASIGGRSSTDTQYF
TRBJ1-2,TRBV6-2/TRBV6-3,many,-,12,TGTGCCAGCAGCAGACAGGCATATGGCTACACCTTC,CASSRQAYGYTF
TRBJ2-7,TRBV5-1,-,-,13,TGCGCCAGCAGTCTTATTAGGTCCTACGAGCAGTACTTC,CASSLIRSYEQYF
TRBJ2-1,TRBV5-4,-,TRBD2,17,TGTGCCAGCAGCAACCCGGGACTAGCGGGAGGACGTCTCGAGCAGTTCTTC,CASSNPGLAGGRLEQFF
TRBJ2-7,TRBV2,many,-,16,TGTGCCAGCAGCCCCAGAGGGGGCGAGGGGGGGGACGAGCAGTACTTC,CASSPRGGEGGDEQYF
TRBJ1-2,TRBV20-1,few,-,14,TGCAGTGCTAGGGAGCGGGGGTTTGACTATGGCTACACCTTC,CSARERGFDYGYTF
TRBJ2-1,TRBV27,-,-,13,TGTGCCAGCGGACAGCCAGAATACAATGAGCAGTTCTTC,CASGQPEYNEQFF
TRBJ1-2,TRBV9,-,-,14,TGTGCCAGCAGCGGAGTACTTGGGGTCTATGGCTACACCTTC,CASSGVLGVYGYTF
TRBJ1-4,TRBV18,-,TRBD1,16,TGTGCCAGCTCACCGGCATTACAGGGGAATAGGGAAAAACTGTTTTTT,CASSPALQGNREKLFF
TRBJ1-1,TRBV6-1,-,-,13,TGTGCCAGCAGACCTGGGGGTCGCGCTGAAGCTTTCTTT,CASRPGGRAEAFF
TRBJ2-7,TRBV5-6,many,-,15,TGTGCCAGCAGCTTGGCGGGGGCGAGCCCCTACGAGCAGTACTTC,CASSLAGASPYEQYF
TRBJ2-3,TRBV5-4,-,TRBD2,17,TGTGCCAGCAGCCCACCCTCCGGGACTAGCGGGGGAGATACGCAGTATTTT,CASSPPSGTSGGDTQYF
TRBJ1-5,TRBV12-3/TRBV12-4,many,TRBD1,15,TGTGCCAGCAGTCCAAGGACAGGGGACAATCAGCCCCAGCATTTT,CASSPRTGDNQPQHF
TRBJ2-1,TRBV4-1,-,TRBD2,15,TGCGCCAGCAGCCTCTCTAGCGGGGATCGGGACGAGCAGTTCTTC,CASSLSSGDRDEQFF
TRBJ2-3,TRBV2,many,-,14,TGTGCCAGCAATGGGCTAGCGAGCACAGATACGCAGTATTTT,CASNGLASTDTQYF
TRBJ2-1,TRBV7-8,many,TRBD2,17,TGTGCCAGCAGCTTACGGCCAGCGGGGGTCTCCTACAATGAGCAGTTCTTC,CASSLRPAGVSYNEQFF
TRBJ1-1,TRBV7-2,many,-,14,TGTGCCAGCAGCTTCGGGGTTGGTGGGACTGAAGCTTTCTTT,CASSFGVGGTEAFF
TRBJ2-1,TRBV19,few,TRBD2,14,TGTGCCAGTACCACGACTAGCAAGTACAATGAGCAGTTCTTC,CASTTTSKYNEQFF
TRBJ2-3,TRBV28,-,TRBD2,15,TGTGCCAGCATCGCGGGAGGCTCTAGCACAGATACGCAGTATTTT,CASIAGGSSTDTQYF
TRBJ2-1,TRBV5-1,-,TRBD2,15,TGTGCCAGCAGCACGGGACTAGCGGGGGGGGATGAGCAGTTCTTC,CASSTGLAGGDEQFF
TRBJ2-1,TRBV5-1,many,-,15,TGCGCCAGCAGCCCCCCCCGGGACCCAAACAATGAGCAGTTCTTC,CASSPPRDPNNEQFF
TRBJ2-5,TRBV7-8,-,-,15,TGTGCCAGCAGCTTAGATTGGGGGCCCTACAATGAGCAGTACTTC,CASSLDWGPYNEQYF
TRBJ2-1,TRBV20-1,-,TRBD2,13,TGCAGTGTCACCCCCGGGGGGTACAATGAGCAGTTCTTC,CSVTPGGYNEQFF
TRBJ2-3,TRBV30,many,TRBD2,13,TGTGCCTGGAGACTAGCGAGTCAAGGGGCGCAGTATTTT,CAWRLASQGAQYF
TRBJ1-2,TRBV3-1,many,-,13,TGTGCCAGCAGCCGGACAGACCCCTATGGCTACACCTTC,CASSRTDPYGYTF
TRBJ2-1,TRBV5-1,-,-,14,TGCGCCAGCAGCAGCCAAGGTCCCCCCAATGAGCAGTTCTTC,CASSSQGPPNEQFF
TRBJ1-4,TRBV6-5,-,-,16,TGTGCCAGCAGTTACCTCCAGACAGGTCCTAAGGAAAAACTGTTTTTT,CASSYLQTGPKEKLFF
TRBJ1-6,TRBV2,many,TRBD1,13,TGTGCCAGCGCGGTGCTACAGGGGTTTTCCCTCCACTTT,CASAVLQGFSLHF
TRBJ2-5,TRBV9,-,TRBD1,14,TGTGCCAGCAGCGGACAGGGGGCGCGGGAGACCCAGTACTTC,CASSGQGARETQYF
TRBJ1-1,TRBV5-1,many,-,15,TGCGCCAGCAGCCCCGCCCGAGGGGTAAGGACTGAAGCTTTCTTT,CASSPARGVRTEAFF
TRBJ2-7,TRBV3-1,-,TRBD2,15,TGTGCCAGCAGCCAAGATCGGCTAGCGGCCTACGAGCAGTACTTC,CASSQDRLAAYEQYF
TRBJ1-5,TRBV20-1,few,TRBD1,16,TGCAGTGCTAGAGTGCCCATAATGACAGGGGACCAGCCCCAGCATTTT,CSARVPIMTGDQPQHF
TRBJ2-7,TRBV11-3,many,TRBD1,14,TGTGCCAGCAGCCGCCGGACAGGGACCCACGAGCAGTACTTC,CASSRRTGTHEQYF